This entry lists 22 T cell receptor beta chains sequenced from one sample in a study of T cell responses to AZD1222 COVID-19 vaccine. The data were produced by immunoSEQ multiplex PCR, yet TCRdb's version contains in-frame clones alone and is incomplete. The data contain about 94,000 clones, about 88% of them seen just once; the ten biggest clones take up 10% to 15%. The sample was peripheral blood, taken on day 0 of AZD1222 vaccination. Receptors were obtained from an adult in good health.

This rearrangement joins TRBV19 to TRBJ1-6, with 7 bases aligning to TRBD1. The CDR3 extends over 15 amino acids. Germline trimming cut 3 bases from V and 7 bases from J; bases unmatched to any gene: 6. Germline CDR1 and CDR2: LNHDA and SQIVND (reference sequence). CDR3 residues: CASSMVDRENSPLHF. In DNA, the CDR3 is TGTGCCAGTAGTATGGTCGACAGGGAGAATTCACCCCTCCACTTT.

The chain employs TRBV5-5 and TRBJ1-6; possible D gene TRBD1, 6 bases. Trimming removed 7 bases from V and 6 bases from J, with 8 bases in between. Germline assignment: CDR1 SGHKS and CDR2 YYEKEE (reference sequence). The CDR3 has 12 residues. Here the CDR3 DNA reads TGTGCCAGCCGACAGGTTAATTCACCCCTCCACTTT. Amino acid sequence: CASRQVNSPLHF.

CDR3 loop: CAWRDQGLDGYTF. The CDR3 DNA reads as TGTGCCTGGAGAGATCAGGGTTTGGATGGCTACACCTTC. The chain joins TRBV30 to TRBJ1-2; D perhaps matches TRBD1 (5 bases). Trimming removed 3 bases from V and 6 bases from J, with 14 bases in between. CDR1 is GTSNPN and CDR2 is SVGIG in the germline V gene (reference sequence). The CDR3 spans 13 residues.

As DNA, the CDR3 is TGTGCCATCAGTGGCACAGGGGGGACTAATGAAAAACTGTTTTTT. This translates into CAISGTGGTNEKLFF. The rearrangement links TRBV10-3 to TRBJ1-4; 8 positions match TRBD1. V shed 4 bases and J 2 bases; nucleotides not matched to a gene: 3. There are 15 residues in the CDR3. From germline, CDR1 is ENHRY and CDR2 SYGVKD.

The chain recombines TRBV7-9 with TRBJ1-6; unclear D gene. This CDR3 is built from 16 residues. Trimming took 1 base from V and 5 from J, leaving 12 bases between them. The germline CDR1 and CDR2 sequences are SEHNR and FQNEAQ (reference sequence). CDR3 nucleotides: TGTGCCAGCAGCTTAGGTGCAGGCCTCGATAATTCACCCCTCCACTTT. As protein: CASSLGAGLDNSPLHF.

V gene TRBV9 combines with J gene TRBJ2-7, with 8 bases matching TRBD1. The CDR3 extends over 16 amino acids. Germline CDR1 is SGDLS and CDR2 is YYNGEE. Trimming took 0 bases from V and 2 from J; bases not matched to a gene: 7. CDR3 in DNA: TGTGCCAGCAGCGTAGGCGGAGGGACAGGCGCCTACGAGCAGTACTTC. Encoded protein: CASSVGGGTGAYEQYF.

Here the CDR3 reads CASSVGPGNTIYF. The CDR3, as DNA: TGTGCCAGCAGCGTAGGGCCGGGCAACACCATATATTTT. V usage is TRBV9 and J usage is TRBJ1-3; no definite D call. Germline values: CDR1 SGDLS, CDR2 YYNGEE. This CDR3 has 13 amino acids. Trimming took off 0 bases at V and 7 bases at J, with 8 bases between the two ends.

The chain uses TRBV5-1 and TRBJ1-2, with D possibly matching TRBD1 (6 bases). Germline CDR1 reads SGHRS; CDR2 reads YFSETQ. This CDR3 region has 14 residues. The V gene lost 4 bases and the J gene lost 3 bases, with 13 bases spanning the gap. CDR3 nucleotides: TGCGCCAGCAGCCCTGAGGGGGGCGACTATGGCTACACCTTC. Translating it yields CASSPEGGDYGYTF.

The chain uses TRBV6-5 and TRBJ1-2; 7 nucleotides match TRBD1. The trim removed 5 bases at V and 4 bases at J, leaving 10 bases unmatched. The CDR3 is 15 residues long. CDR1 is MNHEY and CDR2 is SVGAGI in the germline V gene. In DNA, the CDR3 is TGTGCCAGCAGTAACCATAGGGACAGCTTCTATGGCTACACCTTC. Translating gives CASSNHRDSFYGYTF.

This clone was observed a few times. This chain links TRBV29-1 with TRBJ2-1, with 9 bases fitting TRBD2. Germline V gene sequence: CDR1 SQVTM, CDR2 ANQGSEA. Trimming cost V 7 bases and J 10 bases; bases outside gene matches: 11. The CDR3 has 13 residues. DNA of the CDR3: TGCAGCGCCGGAGGGCTAGCGGGGATCGAGCAGTTCTTC. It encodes CSAGGLAGIEQFF.

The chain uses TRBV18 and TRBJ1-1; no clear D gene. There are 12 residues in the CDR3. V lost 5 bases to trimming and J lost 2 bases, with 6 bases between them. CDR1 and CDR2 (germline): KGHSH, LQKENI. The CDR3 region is CASSSTNTEAFF. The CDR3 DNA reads TGTGCCAGCTCATCGACAAACACTGAAGCTTTCTTT.

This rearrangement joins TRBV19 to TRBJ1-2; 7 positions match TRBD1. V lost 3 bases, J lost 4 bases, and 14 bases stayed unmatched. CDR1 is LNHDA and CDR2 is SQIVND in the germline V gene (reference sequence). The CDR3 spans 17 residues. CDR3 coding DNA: TGTGCCAGTAGTATTTTCCAGGGGGACTGGTATGCCTATGGCTACACCTTC. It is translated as CASSIFQGDWYAYGYTF.

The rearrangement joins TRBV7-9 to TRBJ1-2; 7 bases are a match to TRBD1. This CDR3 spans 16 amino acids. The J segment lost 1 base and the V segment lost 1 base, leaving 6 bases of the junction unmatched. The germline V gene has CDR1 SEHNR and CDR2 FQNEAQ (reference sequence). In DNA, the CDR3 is TGTGCCAGCAGCTTAGAGGGACAGTCCCTTAACTATGGCTACACCTTC. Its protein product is CASSLEGQSLNYGYTF.

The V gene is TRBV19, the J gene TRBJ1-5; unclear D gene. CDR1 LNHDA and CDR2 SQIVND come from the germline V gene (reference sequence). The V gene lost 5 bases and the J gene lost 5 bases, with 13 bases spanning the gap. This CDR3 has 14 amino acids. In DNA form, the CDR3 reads TGTGCCAGTAGTTCCCCACAGCTATATCAGCCCCAGCATTTT. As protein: CASSSPQLYQPQHF.

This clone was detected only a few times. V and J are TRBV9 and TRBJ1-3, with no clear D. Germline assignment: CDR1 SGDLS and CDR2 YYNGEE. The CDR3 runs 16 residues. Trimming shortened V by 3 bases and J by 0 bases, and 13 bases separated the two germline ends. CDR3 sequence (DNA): TGTGCCAGCAGCGCTCCGGCACTAAGCTCTGGAAACACCATATATTTT. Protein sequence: CASSAPALSSGNTIYF.

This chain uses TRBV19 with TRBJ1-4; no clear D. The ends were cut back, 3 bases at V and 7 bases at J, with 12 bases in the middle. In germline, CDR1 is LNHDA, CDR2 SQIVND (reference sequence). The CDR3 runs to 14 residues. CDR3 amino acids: CASSMRLSGEKLFF. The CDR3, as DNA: TGTGCCAGTAGTATGAGGTTGAGCGGTGAAAAACTGTTTTTT.

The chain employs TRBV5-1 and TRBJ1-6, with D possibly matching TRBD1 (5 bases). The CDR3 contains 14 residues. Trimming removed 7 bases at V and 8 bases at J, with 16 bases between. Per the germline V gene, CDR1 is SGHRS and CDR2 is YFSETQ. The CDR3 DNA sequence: TGCGCCAGCTCACTATCAGGGTCCGATTCACCCCTCCACTTT. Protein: CASSLSGSDSPLHF.

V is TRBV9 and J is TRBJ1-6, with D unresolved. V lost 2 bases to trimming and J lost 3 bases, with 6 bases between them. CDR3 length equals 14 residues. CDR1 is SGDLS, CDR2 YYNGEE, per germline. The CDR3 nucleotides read TGTGCCAGCAGCGTTCAAAGCTATAATTCACCCCTCCACTTT. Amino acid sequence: CASSVQSYNSPLHF.

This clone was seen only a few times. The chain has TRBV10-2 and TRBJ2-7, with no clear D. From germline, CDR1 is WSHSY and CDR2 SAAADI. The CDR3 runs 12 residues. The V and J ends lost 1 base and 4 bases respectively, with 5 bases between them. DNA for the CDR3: TGCGCCAGCAGTGAGTTTAGGTACGAGCAGTACTTC. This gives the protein CASSEFRYEQYF.

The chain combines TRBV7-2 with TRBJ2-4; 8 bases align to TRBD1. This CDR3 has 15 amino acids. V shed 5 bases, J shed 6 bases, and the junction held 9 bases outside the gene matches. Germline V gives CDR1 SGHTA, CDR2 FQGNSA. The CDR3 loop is CASSTVGTGINIQYF. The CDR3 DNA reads TGTGCCAGCAGCACGGTGGGGACAGGCATAAACATTCAGTACTTC.

The CDR3 protein is CASSTHRGRDGELFF. The CDR3 DNA follows: TGTGCCAGCAGCACCCACAGGGGACGGGACGGGGAGCTGTTTTTT. V and J are TRBV5-4 and TRBJ2-2; 7 nucleotides agree with TRBD1. V dropped 4 bases and J dropped 7; count of bases not matched to a gene: 10. Germline CDR1 is SGHNT and CDR2 is YYREEE (reference sequence). CDR3 size: 15 residues.

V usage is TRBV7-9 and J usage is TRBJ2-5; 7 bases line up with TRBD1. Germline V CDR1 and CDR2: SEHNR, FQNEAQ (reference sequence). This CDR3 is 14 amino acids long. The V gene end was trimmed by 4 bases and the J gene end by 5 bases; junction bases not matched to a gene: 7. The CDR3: CASSSRQGIETQYF. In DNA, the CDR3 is TGTGCCAGCAGCTCCCGACAGGGCATTGAGACCCAGTACTTC.